The rows below give T cell receptor beta chains drawn from one sample of a study of cytomegalovirus exposure and HLA in healthy donors. Produced via immunoSEQ multiplex PCR; TCRdb's table is partial and in-frame only. The sample yields 95,000 to 150,000 clones, around 66% seen once. The sequenced material came from PBMCs. The receptors come from a woman in her thirties or forties in good health and CMV-seropositive. Both conserved end residues are part of each CDR3.

>TRBV4-1
CASSQELLAAYYEQYF
>TRBV6-5
CASSYSLLPWEQYF
>TRBV19
CASSITRRGLNYGYTF
>TRBV6-5
CASKVQREGSYEQYF
>TRBV6-5
CASSYYLGQDNSPLHF
>TRBV5-1
CASSFSGLGQGYTF
>TRBV18
CASSPATGGKTDTQYF
>TRBV5-1
CASSPYRGANGNTIYF
>TRBV29-1
CSVEGLAGLDNEQFF
>TRBV5-1
CASRRGGPSTDTQYF
>TRBV25-1
CASSDTTGTENTGELFF
>TRBV11-2
CASSTGSNQPQHF
>TRBV11-3
CASSLAIFRQDPNQPQHF
>TRBV5-1
CASARGTNEKLFF
>TRBV19
CASHCRAGLHYEQYF
>TRBV29-1
CSVEGQGRVGYTF
>TRBV7-8
CASSPTGSTDTQYF
>TRBV4-2
CASSQGLAGTGADTQYF
>TRBV6-1
CASSEVKGLPSTPLHF
>TRBV19
CASSIIGGDWNSNQPQHF
>TRBV14
CASSTTSGQETQYF
>TRBV19
CASSPGGGNQPQHF
>TRBV27
CASMPAGVSNEQFF
>TRBV2
CASSKDRDTEAFF
>TRBV7-2
CASSLAGLAGEQFF
>TRBV7-6
CASSFGGLRSTDTQYF
>TRBV29-1
CSFRDRSSTGELFF
>TRBV18
CASSPAGGSNQPQHF
>TRBV29-1
CSVSSGNNEQFF
>TRBV19
CASSMVGDRVNQPQHF
>TRBV6-1
CASSESYSYYGYTF
>TRBV6-6
CASSYSIESQETQYF
>TRBV5-1
CASRTSGIGTQYF
>TRBV19
CASSTNRERNEQFF
>TRBV7-2
CASSPPSDRGQFF
>TRBV30
CASEKDRFGYNEQFF
>TRBV27
CASGRYSSGANVLTF
>TRBV6-5
CASSYSKTGKGYEQYF
>TRBV7-9
CASLGQGNYGYTF
>TRBV5-1
CASSVHGTGLYEQYF
>TRBV7-5
CARSLFPLYGYTF
>TRBV5-1
CASSLGQGAGGYTF
>TRBV6-1
CASSRDRGDTQYF
>TRBV7-9
CASSLESTAQYF
>TRBV19
CASSSGSAGSYNEQFF
>TRBV30
CAWNFNGGTDTQYF
>TRBV28
CASSLWSGQETQYF
>TRBV5-1
CASSPGQIGTEAFF
>TRBV9
CASSPLAGILPDTQYF
>TRBV29-1
CSAPLSGSGANVLTF
>TRBV18
CASSSLDRGHGYTF